The entry that follows covers one T cell receptor beta chain sequence. The record originates from a study of blood T cell repertoires in COVID-19. Looking at the study overall: Donors in the United States, Italy and Spain gave samples during acute or convalescent COVID-19.

Per germline, CDR1 LNHNV and CDR2 YYDKDF (reference sequence). This CDR3 is 14 amino acids long. V was cut by 4 bases and J by 8 bases, with 12 bases left in between. Enrolment of Seattle patients took place during active infection, and they were followed longitudinally. Under the authors' procedure: Estimation of nucleated cell counts was performed using reference gene primer amplification. The method was immunoSEQ multiplex PCR; TCRdb's version includes in-frame clones alone and lacks a portion of them. Clone size and the V and J calls come from that table; the DNA yielded D and trimming. The sample records 200,000 to 300,000 clones, about four fifths being singletons.

This TCR came from a woman over 75 with COVID-19, enrolled during active disease. The V gene is TRBV15, the J gene TRBJ1-6, with a possible D match to TRBD1 (5 bases). Material: peripheral blood. The CDR3 loop is CATSNPGGDSPLHF. In DNA, the CDR3 is TGTGCCACCAGCAACCCCGGGGGGGATTCACCCCTCCACTTT.